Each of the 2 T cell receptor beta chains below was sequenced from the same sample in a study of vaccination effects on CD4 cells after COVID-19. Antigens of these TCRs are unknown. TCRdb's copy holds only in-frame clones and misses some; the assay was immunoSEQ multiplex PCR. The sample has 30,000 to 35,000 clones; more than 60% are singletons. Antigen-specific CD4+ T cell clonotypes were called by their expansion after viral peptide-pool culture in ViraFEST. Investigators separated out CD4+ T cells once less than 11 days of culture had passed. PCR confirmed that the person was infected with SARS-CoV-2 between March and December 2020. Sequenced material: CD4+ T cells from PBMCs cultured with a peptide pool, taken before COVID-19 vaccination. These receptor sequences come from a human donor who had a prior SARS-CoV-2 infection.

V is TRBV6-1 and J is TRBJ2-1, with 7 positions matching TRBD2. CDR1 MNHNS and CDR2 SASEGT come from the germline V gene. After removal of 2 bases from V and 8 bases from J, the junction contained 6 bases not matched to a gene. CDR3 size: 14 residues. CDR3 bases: TGTGCCAGCAGTGAATCTGGGGGGGAGGATGAGCAGTTCTTC. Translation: CASSESGGEDEQFF.

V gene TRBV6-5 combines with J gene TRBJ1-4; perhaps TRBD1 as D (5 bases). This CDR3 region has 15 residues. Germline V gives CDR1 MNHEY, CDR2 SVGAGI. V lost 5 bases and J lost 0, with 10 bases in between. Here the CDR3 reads CASSRAGATNEKLFF. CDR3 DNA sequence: TGTGCCAGCAGTCGCGCGGGGGCAACTAATGAAAAACTGTTTTTT.